This is a list of T cell receptor beta chains from one sample in a study of blood T cell repertoires in COVID-19. Data came from immunoSEQ multiplex PCR; TCRdb stores just in-frame clones and leaves some out. The sample lists around 200,000 clones; 70% to 90% were seen once. The source material was peripheral blood. The origin of the receptors is a man aged 60 to 69 with acute or convalescent COVID-19. Each CDR3 is given with its conserved first and last residue. D genes are given only for firm matches. Size is omitted from some rows. Given values are once, few, many or a class for expanded clones.

clone_size j_call v_call d_call cdr3_nt cdr3_aa
NA TRBJ2-1 TRBV28 NA TGTGCCAGCAGCCTTTACAGGGGGGGAAGATCCAATGAGCAGTTCTTC CASSLYRGGRSNEQFF
once TRBJ2-4 TRBV19 NA TGTGCCAGTAATTCCGAGAGAGCCAAAAACATTCAGTACTTC CASNSERAKNIQYF
NA TRBJ1-5 TRBV3-1/TRBV3-2 NA TGTGCCAGCAGCCAAGCTGGGGGGGAGCCCCAGCATTTT CASSQAGGEPQHF
NA TRBJ1-2 TRBV28 NA TGTGCCAGCAGTTTATGGGACTCCCGGGCGACCTATGGCTACACCTTC CASSLWDSRATYGYTF
NA TRBJ2-7 TRBV3-1/TRBV3-2 TRBD1 TGTGCCAGCAGCCCCCCCGGGACAGGGGGCTTATACGAGCAGTACTTC CASSPPGTGGLYEQYF
once TRBJ2-3 TRBV9 NA TGTGCCAGCAGCGTAGAACCTAGCGAAGTCACAGATACGCAGTATTTT CASSVEPSEVTDTQYF
NA TRBJ2-3 TRBV3-1/TRBV3-2 TRBD2 TGTGCCAGCAGCCAAGAAGTCCGTCTAGCGGGCACAGATACGCAGTATTTT CASSQEVRLAGTDTQYF
few TRBJ2-7 TRBV7-8 NA TGTGCCTCCGAAGCCAGGACAAGGAACGAGCAGTACTTC CASEARTRNEQYF
NA TRBJ2-7 TRBV5-8 TRBD1 TGTGCCAGCAGCTTGGCCGGGACAGACATATACGAGCAGTACTTC CASSLAGTDIYEQYF
NA TRBJ2-7 TRBV7-9 NA TGTGCCAGCAGCTTAGGTGCGGGCCCCTCCTACGAGCAGTACTTC CASSLGAGPSYEQYF
NA TRBJ2-7 TRBV7-9 TRBD2 TGTGCCAGCAGTCCATCTAGCGGGCGGACCTCCTACGAGCAGTACTTC CASSPSSGRTSYEQYF
NA TRBJ2-7 TRBV11-2 TRBD2 TGTGCCAGCAGCTCAGGGCCCAAAGCGGGAGGCTACGAGCAGTACTTC CASSSGPKAGGYEQYF
NA TRBJ1-1 TRBV3-1/TRBV3-2 NA TGTGCCAGCAGCCCCGCCTGGGGGGGAACTGAAGCTTTCTTT CASSPAWGGTEAFF
NA TRBJ1-5 TRBV28 TRBD1 TGTGCCAGCAGCCCGGGAGGGACAGGGGGGAACAATCAGCCCCAGCATTTT CASSPGGTGGNNQPQHF
NA TRBJ2-3 TRBV28 TRBD1 TGTGCCAGCAGTTCGACAGGGGGCGGCACAGATACGCAGTATTTT CASSSTGGGTDTQYF
NA TRBJ1-5 TRBV7-2 NA TGTGCCAGCAGCTTAGTGGGGGGAGGCAATCAGCCCCAGCATTTT CASSLVGGGNQPQHF
NA TRBJ2-1 TRBV2 TRBD2 TGTGCCAGCAGGCAGAGGGGCGGGGGTTACAATGAGCAGTTCTTC CASRQRGGGYNEQFF
NA TRBJ2-4 TRBV19 NA TGTGCCAGTATAGGGCGGGGCAAAAACATTCAGTACTTC CASIGRGKNIQYF
NA TRBJ2-2 TRBV29-1 NA TGCAGCGTTGTGGCTAGCGGAGGGGGCACCGGGGAGCTGTTTTTT CSVVASGGGTGELFF
NA TRBJ1-6 TRBV28 TRBD1 TGTGCCAGCAGCGAGCAGGGGGCAGCCTATAATTCACCCCTCCACTTT CASSEQGAAYNSPLHF
NA TRBJ2-3 TRBV6-2/TRBV6-3 NA TGTGCCAGCACCCCAGAGAGGACTAGCACAGATACGCAGTATTTT CASTPERTSTDTQYF
once TRBJ2-1 TRBV19 TRBD2 TGTGCCAGCCATACCCGGGGGGCCTACAATGAGCAGTTCTTC CASHTRGAYNEQFF
NA TRBJ1-5 TRBV27 NA TGTGCCAGCTCAAAACTGTGGGGAGGGCGTCAGCCCCAGCATTTT CASSKLWGGRQPQHF
NA TRBJ1-4 TRBV25-1 TRBD1 TGTGCCAGCAGTGCCCGGGACAGGAGTAATGAAAAACTGTTTTTT CASSARDRSNEKLFF
NA TRBJ2-7 TRBV27 TRBD2 TGTGCCAGCAGTTTATCTCCGGGAGGGGGATACGAGCAGTACTTC CASSLSPGGGYEQYF
NA TRBJ2-2 TRBV4-2 NA TGTGCCAGCAGCCAAGACGGGACTCCAGGGGAGCTGTTTTTT CASSQDGTPGELFF
NA TRBJ2-7 TRBV28 NA TGTGCCAGCAGTTTTAGTCCCGACTGGAACTCCTACGAGCAGTACTTC CASSFSPDWNSYEQYF
NA TRBJ1-2 TRBV5-1 NA TGCGCCAGCAGTTCCGACATGATGGATGGCTACACCTTC CASSSDMMDGYTF
NA TRBJ1-1 TRBV7-9 NA TGTGCCAGCAGCTCCGGACACCGGAACACTGAAGCTTTCTTT CASSSGHRNTEAFF
NA TRBJ2-5 TRBV7-2 TRBD1 TGTGCCAGCAGCACAGGGGGTTTTGAGACCCAGTACTTC CASSTGGFETQYF
NA TRBJ2-1 TRBV4-3 TRBD2 TGCGCCAGCAGCCAAGAGTTCGCTAGCGGGAGGGGCTCCTACAATGAGCAGTTCTTC CASSQEFASGRGSYNEQFF
NA TRBJ2-2 TRBV5-1 TRBD2 TGCGCCAGCAGCTTTAATAGCGGGAGAAGTCTCGGGGAGCTGTTTTTT CASSFNSGRSLGELFF
NA TRBJ1-6 TRBV6-5 TRBD1 TGTGCCAGCAGGGGGACAGGGGGAAATTCACCCCTCCACTTT CASRGTGGNSPLHF
NA TRBJ1-6 TRBV2 NA TGTGCCAGCGCCATCGGACGGGAGAATTCACCCCTCCACTTT CASAIGRENSPLHF
NA TRBJ2-3 TRBV9 TRBD2 TGTGCCAGCAGTATACCTCTAGCGGGAGTTGATACGCAGTATTTT CASSIPLAGVDTQYF